This record concerns one T cell receptor (beta chain) sequence. The record originates from a study of CD8 T cells in Susac syndrome. CDR1 and CDR2 from the germline V gene are ENHRY and SYGVKD. The CDR3 spans 13 residues. The V end lost 2 bases, the J end lost 6 bases, and 10 bases lay between the germline ends. FACS was used to enrich TEMRA cells, whereas the CD8+ and CD4+ T cells were obtained by negative isolation. The RNA, about 0.5 to 1 ug, was put through reverse transcription using random hexamers. TCRdb reprocessed the immunoSEQ multiplex PCR reads with MiXCR, giving one entry per CDR3 protein. The table lists about 300,000 distinct CDR3 sequences, 90% to 95% of them singletons.

The chain has TRBV10-3 and TRBJ2-5, with D tentatively TRBD2 (6 bases). The source is a human donor with multiple sclerosis. What was sequenced was CD4+ T cells from PBMCs. DNA for the CDR3: TGTGCCATCAGTGAGGGAGGGTCTCAGACCCAGTACTTC. Its translation: CAISEGGSQTQYF.